This T cell receptor beta chain is from a study of PD-1 blockade in classical Hodgkin lymphoma. Overall study context: The study gave patients nivolumab 3 mg/kg intravenously every 2 weeks. Findings and caveats of the study: Before treatment, TCR diversity in newly diagnosed patients was reportedly lower than in healthy donors. No one has yet defined what causes the repertoire differences, which may be disease activity or prior therapy. Baseline diversity was lower in partial responders and progressors than complete responders.

For this clone: Its specificity is not known.

The germline CDR1 and CDR2 sequences are SNHLY and FYNNEI. This CDR3 contains 15 residues. With 6 bases removed from V and 6 bases from J, the gap between germline ends came to 18 bases. Time point in this sample: cycle 4 day 1 (C4D1), after 5 to 7 weeks of nivolumab. Every patient was affected by relapse after autologous stem cell transplantation, while exposure to brentuximab vedotin was not uniform. Clones were read by immunoSEQ multiplex PCR, and TCRdb kept only the in-frame ones, dropping some. In the table there are some 90,000 clones, about 77% of which are singletons. The receptor was derived from a human donor with classical Hodgkin lymphoma. This chain connects TRBV2 to TRBJ1-5; weak D call: TRBD1 (6 bases). Sequenced here: peripheral blood mononuclear cells (PBMCs), sampled before the fourth cycle of nivolumab. CDR3 sequence: CASSPEGGEGQPQHF. The CDR3 bases are TGTGCCAGCAGCCCCGAGGGGGGAGAGGGTCAGCCCCAGCATTTT.